This T cell receptor (beta chain) derives from a study of STAT5B mutations in CD4+ large granular lymphocyte leukemia. The CDR3 has 16 residues. J lost 5 bases, V lost 6 bases, and 14 bases had no gene match. CDR1 and CDR2 from the germline V gene are SNHLY and FYNNEI. Sequencing used immunoSEQ multiplex PCR; TCRdb keeps in-frame clones, though not all of them. The profile shows fewer than 50,000 clones, about 80% of them singletons. The clonotype originates from a human donor in good health. The chain recombines TRBV2 with TRBJ2-7; 9 nucleotides agree with TRBD2. The specimen sequenced was CD4+ T cells from blood buffy coats. The CDR3 DNA reads TGTGCCAGCAGAGCCGGGGGGGCGGGAGGGATCCACGAGCAGTACTTC. This encodes CASRAGGAGGIHEQYF. Looking up the rest from reference TRBV2 and TRBJ2-7 gives the full variable domain: EPEVTQTPSHQVTQMGQEVILRCVPISNHLYFYWYRQILGQKVEFLVSFYNNEISEKSEIFDDQFSVERPDGSNFTLKIRSTKLEDSAMYFCASRAGGAGGIHEQYFGPGTRLTVT.